Listed here are 5 T cell receptor beta chains from one sample, sequenced in a study of cytomegalovirus exposure and HLA in healthy donors. PCR involved 60 Vbeta and 13 Jbeta primers. Profiled with immunoSEQ multiplex PCR; TCRdb holds only in-frame clones, not every one. In the table there are a few hundred thousand clones, roughly 80% of which are singletons. Sequenced material: PBMCs. The receptors stem from a girl aged 2 to 10 in good health and CMV-seronegative.

The chain is built from TRBV10-1 and TRBJ1-4; D gene unclear. The V end lost 10 bases, the J end lost 7 bases, and 16 bases lay between the germline ends. This CDR3 has 13 residues. The germline gives CDR1 WNHNN, CDR2 SYGVQD (reference sequence). The CDR3 loop is CANNGRPGEKLFF. The DNA of the CDR3 is TGCGCCAACAACGGGAGGCCGGGTGAAAAACTGTTTTTT.

This clone was counted a single time. The chain recombines TRBV7-2 with TRBJ1-6; D unresolved. Trimming stripped 2 bases from V and 7 bases from J, with 9 bases between. The CDR3 contains 14 residues. CDR1 and CDR2 (germline): SGHTA, FQGNSA. CDR3 DNA sequence: TGTGCCAGCAGCTTATTAAAGCGGAATTCACCCCTCCACTTT. Translating gives CASSLLKRNSPLHF. The full variable domain, with the rest looked up from reference TRBV7-2 and TRBJ1-6, is GAGVSQSPSNKVTEKGKDVELRCDPISGHTALYWYRQSLGQGLEFLIYFQGNSAPDKSGLPSDRFSAERTGGSVSTLTIQRTQQEDSAVYLCASSLLKRNSPLHFGNGTRLTVT.

The rearrangement uses TRBV19 and TRBJ2-4; no clear D gene. The germline V and J ends were trimmed by 4 bases and 4 bases, with 17 bases remaining between them. In germline, CDR1 is LNHDA, CDR2 SQIVND (reference sequence). The CDR3 is made up of 16 amino acids. Written as DNA, the CDR3 is TGTGCCAGTAGTACTTCAGGTCAATGGTATAAAAACATTCAGTACTTC. This translates into CASSTSGQWYKNIQYF. Together with reference TRBV19 and TRBJ2-4, the CDR3 gives the full variable domain: DGGITQSPKYLFRKEGQNVTLSCEQNLNHDAMYWYRQDPGQGLRLIYYSQIVNDFQKGDIAEGYSVSREKKESFPLTVTSAQKNPTAFYLCASSTSGQWYKNIQYFGAGTRLSVL.

The CDR3 spells CASSIAGAGEQYF. CDR3 nucleotides: TGCGCCAGCAGCATAGCGGGGGCTGGCGAGCAGTACTTC. The gene calls are TRBV5-1 and TRBJ2-7, with TRBD2 matching over 9 bases. With V trimmed by 4 bases and J by 6 bases, 5 bases remained unmatched. Germline V gives CDR1 SGHRS, CDR2 YFSETQ. The CDR3 covers 13 residues.

The CDR3 loop reads CASSLAGTGKVLYNEQFF. CDR3 bases: TGTGCCAGCAGTTTAGCCGGGACAGGGAAGGTCCTCTACAATGAGCAGTTCTTC. V gene TRBV27 combines with J gene TRBJ2-1, with TRBD1 matching over 9 bases. The CDR3 consists of 18 residues. Unmatched junction bases numbered 11, after V lost 2 bases and J lost 3 bases. Per the germline V gene, CDR1 is MNHEY and CDR2 is SMNVEV (reference sequence).